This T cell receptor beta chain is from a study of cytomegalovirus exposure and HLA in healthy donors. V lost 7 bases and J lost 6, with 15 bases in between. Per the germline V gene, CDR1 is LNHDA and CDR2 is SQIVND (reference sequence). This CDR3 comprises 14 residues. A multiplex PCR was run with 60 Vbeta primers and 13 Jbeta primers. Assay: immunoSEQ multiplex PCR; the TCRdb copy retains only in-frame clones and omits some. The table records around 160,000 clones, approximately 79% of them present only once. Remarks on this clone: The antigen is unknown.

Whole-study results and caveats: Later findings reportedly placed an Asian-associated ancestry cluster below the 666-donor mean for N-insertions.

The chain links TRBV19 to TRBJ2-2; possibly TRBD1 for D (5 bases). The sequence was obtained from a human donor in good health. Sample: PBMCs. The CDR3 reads CASIPGPSAGELFF. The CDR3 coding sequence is TGTGCCAGTATCCCAGGGCCCTCGGCCGGGGAGCTGTTTTTT.